What follows describes a single T cell receptor beta chain. V lost 4 bases, J lost 7 bases, and 6 bases stayed unmatched. Germline V gene sequence: CDR1 LGHNA, CDR2 YSLEER. This CDR3 has 15 amino acids. The sample comes from a study of blood T cell repertoires in COVID-19. In the study overall: Samples representing acute and convalescent COVID-19 were sourced from the United States, Italy and Spain. PBMCs, B-cell-depleted T cells, or T cells were the source of the cDNA or gDNA that made up the material.

In the authors' workflow: By means of reference gene primer amplification, nucleated cell counts were estimated. Only in-frame clones appear in the TCRdb table, and some are missing; sequencing was by immunoSEQ multiplex PCR. V and J calls and clone size are copied from that table; D and trimming were computed from the DNA. This sample carries some 130,000 clones, about 76% of them seen once, and the ten largest clones take 10% to 15%. This clonotype was obtained from an elderly man with acute or convalescent COVID-19. The specimen was peripheral blood. This rearrangement joins TRBV4-3 to TRBJ1-5; TRBD1 agrees at 11 bases. The chain's CDR3 is CASSPGQGVWQPQHF. The CDR3 coding sequence is TGCGCCAGCAGCCCGGGACAGGGGGTGTGGCAGCCCCAGCATTTT.